These 29 T cell receptor beta chains were sequenced from one sample in a study of blood T cell repertoires in COVID-19. Using immunoSEQ multiplex PCR, the repertoire was profiled, and TCRdb retains in-frame clones only, with some absent. The repertoire consists of approximately 210,000 clones, with around nine tenths occurring once and the leading ten covering about 6.8%. Sequencing was performed on peripheral blood. These receptors were collected from a woman between 35 and 50 years old who had recovered from COVID-19.

This chain links TRBV6-6 with TRBJ1-2; D is unresolved. Germline CDR1 and CDR2: MNHNY and SVGAGI (reference sequence). With 5 bases removed from V and 6 bases from J, the gap between germline ends came to 7 bases. This CDR3 comprises 11 residues. The CDR3 nucleotides read TGTGCCAGCAGTCGCGGGGATGGCTACACCTTC. It is translated as CASSRGDGYTF.

The genes are TRBV28 and TRBJ2-7; 7 bases line up with TRBD1. Germline V gives CDR1 MDHEN, CDR2 SYDVKM. The CDR3 is 13 amino acids. Unmatched junction bases numbered 5, after V lost 6 bases and J lost 3 bases. CDR3 sequence (DNA): TGTGCCAGCAGGGGCCAGGGGGTCTACGAGCAGTACTTC. Encoded protein: CASRGQGVYEQYF.

This chain links TRBV5-1 with TRBJ2-5, with 12 bases identical to TRBD2. The CDR3 spans 16 residues. Germline CDR1 is SGHRS and CDR2 is YFSETQ. The V gene end was trimmed by 4 bases and the J gene end by 0 bases; junction bases not matched to a gene: 4. The DNA for the CDR3 is TGCGCCAGCAGCCCAGGGACTAGCGGGTACCAAGAGACCCAGTACTTC. Translation gives CASSPGTSGYQETQYF.

The chain has TRBV28 and TRBJ1-4; D remains unclear. Per the germline V gene, CDR1 is MDHEN and CDR2 is SYDVKM. With 7 bases removed from V and 8 bases from J, the gap between germline ends came to 20 bases. This CDR3 is 15 amino acids long. CDR3 nucleotides: TGTGCCAGCACCACCCCGGGGAAATTGGAGGAAAAACTGTTTTTT. It encodes CASTTPGKLEEKLFF.

The chain couples TRBV5-1 to TRBJ2-7, with 8 bases lining up with TRBD1. CDR3 length equals 13 residues. Trimming took 4 bases from V and 5 from J; bases not matched to a gene: 5. The germline V gene encodes CDR1 SGHRS and CDR2 YFSETQ. The CDR3 sequence is CASSALTGDEQYF. The DNA for the CDR3 is TGCGCCAGCAGCGCCTTGACAGGGGACGAGCAGTACTTC.

The chain joins TRBV6-4 to TRBJ1-6; no clear D. The V and J ends lost 3 bases and 7 bases respectively, with 13 bases between them. The CDR3 consists of 15 residues. The V gene's germline CDR1 is MRHNA and CDR2 SNTAGT. CDR3 nucleotides: TGTGCCAGCAGTGATCGTCCCGGGTGGAATTCACCCCTCCACTTT. Its translation: CASSDRPGWNSPLHF.

The chain carries TRBV19 and TRBJ2-3; a possible D gene is TRBD1 (6 bases). Looked up from germline, CDR1 is LNHDA and CDR2 is SQIVND (reference sequence). The V and J ends lost 7 bases and 0 bases respectively, with 11 bases between them. The CDR3 contains 14 residues. The CDR3 nucleotides are TGTGCCAGTACCGAGGGGGTTAGCACAGATACGCAGTATTTT. Its translation: CASTEGVSTDTQYF.

This chain joins TRBV11-2 and TRBJ2-7, with 9 bases that match TRBD1. Germline-derived CDR1 and CDR2 are SGHAT and FQNNGV. After removal of 1 base from V and 7 bases from J, the junction contained 8 bases not matched to a gene. The CDR3 extends over 15 amino acids. CDR3 residues: CASSLVLQGAREQYF. CDR3 sequence (DNA): TGTGCCAGCAGCTTAGTTCTACAGGGGGCTCGGGAGCAGTACTTC.

A single count supports this clone. The chain couples TRBV11-1 to TRBJ2-5, with D hard to call. The V and J ends lost 3 bases and 5 bases respectively, with 4 bases between them. Germline V gene sequence: CDR1 SGHAT, CDR2 FQDESV (reference sequence). This CDR3 comprises 11 residues. CDR3 amino acids: CASSFGETQYF. CDR3 DNA sequence: TGTGCCAGCAGCTTCGGGGAGACCCAGTACTTC. Combining the CDR3 with reference TRBV11-1 and TRBJ2-5 gives the whole variable domain EAEVAQSPRYKITEKSQAVAFWCDPISGHATLYWYRQILGQGPELLVQFQDESVVDDSQLPKDRFSAERLKGVDSTLKIQPAELGDSAMYLCASSFGETQYFGPGTRLLVL.

The chain carries TRBV30 and TRBJ2-3, with D perhaps matching TRBD2 (6 bases). Between the trimmed V and J ends, which lost 2 bases and 2 bases, there was a span of 11 bases. This CDR3 is built from 14 residues. The germline CDR1 and CDR2 sequences are GTSNPN and SVGIG (reference sequence). CDR3 loop: CAWSSGGNTDTQYF. The CDR3 DNA reads TGTGCCTGGAGTTCTGGCGGGAACACAGATACGCAGTATTTT.

The rearrangement links TRBV6-2 or TRBV6-3 to TRBJ1-5; D unclear. The CDR3 is 15 residues long. V lost 2 bases, J lost 0 bases, and 8 bases lay in between. Per germline, CDR1 MNHEY and CDR2 SVGEGT. The CDR3 region has the DNA TGTGCCAGCAGTTACCCACTTAATAGCAATCAGCCCCAGCATTTT. Amino acid sequence: CASSYPLNSNQPQHF.

The chain recombines TRBV6-5 with TRBJ2-5; TRBD2 is a possible D gene (6 bases). Germline CDR1 is MNHEY and CDR2 is SVGAGI. The V and J ends lost 6 bases and 5 bases respectively, with 13 bases between them. This CDR3 contains 13 residues. CDR3 protein: CASSVGGRETQYF. Here the CDR3 DNA reads TGTGCCAGCAGCGTGGGGGGACGGGAGACCCAGTACTTC.

This sequence joins TRBV3-1 (or the pseudogene TRBV3-2) and TRBJ2-3; TRBD1 matches 8 bases. The CDR3 sequence is 16 residues long. Germline V lookup: CDR1 LGHDT, CDR2 YNNKEL (reference sequence). Trimming at V came to 4 bases and at J to 1 base, leaving 7 bases not matched to a gene. The CDR3 here is CASSPLTGVGTDTQYF. CDR3 bases: TGTGCCAGCAGCCCGTTGACAGGGGTGGGCACAGATACGCAGTATTTT.

The V gene is TRBV2, the J gene TRBJ2-3; 7 bases line up with TRBD1. Germline values: CDR1 SNHLY, CDR2 FYNNEI. V was clipped by 4 bases and J by 2 bases; unmatched bases: 6. This CDR3 has 15 amino acids. The CDR3 spells CASSVNRGLTDTQYF. The CDR3 region has the DNA TGTGCCAGCAGTGTAAATAGGGGGCTCACAGATACGCAGTATTTT. Supplemented by reference TRBV2 and TRBJ2-3, the full variable domain reads EPEVTQTPSHQVTQMGQEVILRCVPISNHLYFYWYRQILGQKVEFLVSFYNNEISEKSEIFDDQFSVERPDGSNFTLKIRSTKLEDSAMYFCASSVNRGLTDTQYFGPGTRLTVL.

This clone was observed once. The genes are TRBV7-9 and TRBJ2-2; 8 nucleotides match TRBD1. CDR1 is SEHNR, CDR2 FQNEAQ, per germline (reference sequence). CDR3 length: 15 residues. Germline trimming cut 6 bases from V and 6 bases from J; bases unmatched to any gene: 9. The CDR3, as DNA: TGTGCCAGCAGTTTATTGGGACAGGAGGCCGGGGAGCTGTTTTTT. This codes for CASSLLGQEAGELFF.

This clone turned up a few times. The chain joins TRBV3-1 (or the pseudogene TRBV3-2) to TRBJ1-5; tentatively, D is TRBD1 (5 bases). The CDR3 sequence is 17 residues long. Deletions cut 2 bases from V and 3 bases from J, with 17 bases between. The germline V gene has CDR1 LGHDT and CDR2 YNNKEL (reference sequence). CDR3 sequence reads: CASSQSSYRYDNQPQHF. The DNA of the CDR3 is TGTGCCAGCAGCCAATCCTCATACAGGTACGACAATCAGCCCCAGCATTTT.

The rearrangement uses TRBV29-1 and TRBJ2-3; D is unresolved. Germline V lookup: CDR1 SQVTM, CDR2 ANQGSEA. This CDR3 is built from 12 residues. With 7 bases removed from V and 3 bases from J, the gap between germline ends came to 11 bases. CDR3 in amino acids: CSAGRSTDTQYF. The CDR3 bases are TGCAGCGCCGGCCGGTCGACAGATACGCAGTATTTT.

The genes are TRBV7-9 and TRBJ2-7, with 11 bases lining up with TRBD1. V shed 5 bases and J 5 bases; nucleotides not matched to a gene: 5. The CDR3 loop spans 14 amino acids. Germline loops: CDR1 SEHNR, CDR2 FQNEAQ (reference sequence). The CDR3 loop reads CASSIGTGGDEQYF. Here the CDR3 DNA reads TGTGCCAGCAGCATCGGGACAGGGGGGGACGAGCAGTACTTC. Looking up the rest from reference TRBV7-9 and TRBJ2-7 gives the full variable domain: DTGVSQNPRHKITKRGQNVTFRCDPISEHNRLYWYRQTLGQGPEFLTYFQNEAQLEKSRLLSDRFSAERPKGSFSTLEIQRTEQGDSAMYLCASSIGTGGDEQYFGPGTRLTVT.

This chain uses TRBV3-1 (or the pseudogene TRBV3-2) with TRBJ1-3; D gene uncertain. This CDR3 comprises 12 residues. Germline V lookup: CDR1 LGHDT, CDR2 YNNKEL (reference sequence). The V gene lost 7 bases and the J gene lost 3 bases, with 7 bases spanning the gap. CDR3 DNA: TGTGCCAGCATCAGTGATGGAAACACCATATATTTT. It codes for CASISDGNTIYF.

Here the CDR3 reads CASKQRENTGELFF. In DNA form, the CDR3 reads TGTGCCAGTAAACAGCGGGAGAACACCGGGGAGCTGTTTTTT. The chain joins TRBV19 to TRBJ2-2, with 7 bases identical to TRBD2. Germline loops: CDR1 LNHDA, CDR2 SQIVND (reference sequence). V dropped 7 bases and J dropped 1; count of bases not matched to a gene: 3. This CDR3 is 14 amino acids long.

The rearrangement links TRBV4-3 to TRBJ1-1; 12 bases align to TRBD1. Germline-derived CDR1 and CDR2 are LGHNA and YSLEER. Trimming removed 0 bases from V and 10 bases from J; junction bases left unmatched: 6. The CDR3 is made up of 15 amino acids. CDR3 nucleotide sequence: TGCGCCAGCAGCCAAGATCATAGGGACAGGGGGCCAGCTTTCTTT. Encoded protein: CASSQDHRDRGPAFF.

This sequence joins TRBV6-1 and TRBJ2-1; 16 positions match TRBD2. Trimming at V came to 3 bases and at J to 9 bases, leaving 2 bases not matched to a gene. The CDR3 totals 15 residues. The germline CDR1 and CDR2 sequences are MNHNS and SASEGT. The CDR3 DNA sequence: TGTGCCAGCAGTGAGGGACTAGCGGGAGGGGGTGAGCAGTTCTTC. This gives the protein CASSEGLAGGGEQFF.

CDR3 protein: CAWNPSGSSRETQYF. The CDR3 region has the DNA TGTGCCTGGAACCCTAGCGGGAGTAGTAGAGAGACCCAGTACTTC. The rearrangement uses TRBV30 and TRBJ2-5; TRBD2 agrees at 10 bases. With V trimmed by 4 bases and J by 4 bases, 9 bases remained unmatched. The CDR3 sequence is 15 residues long. Germline CDR1 GTSNPN, CDR2 SVGIG (reference sequence).

The V call is TRBV30, the J call TRBJ1-6; TRBD1 agrees at 9 bases. The trim removed 3 bases at V and 7 bases at J, leaving 7 bases unmatched. This CDR3 has 15 residues. Germline values: CDR1 GTSNPN, CDR2 SVGIG (reference sequence). CDR3: CAWRQQGARNSPLHF. CDR3 nucleotides: TGTGCCTGGAGACAACAGGGGGCCCGGAATTCACCCCTCCACTTT.

This clone turned up a few times. This sequence joins TRBV5-5 and TRBJ2-1; D gene uncertain. The CDR3 is 12 amino acids. CDR1 SGHKS and CDR2 YYEKEE come from the germline V gene (reference sequence). V lost 1 base, J lost 9 bases, and 8 bases lay in between. The CDR3 DNA sequence: TGTGCCAGCAGCTTGCCTAGTTTTGAGCAGTTCTTC. Its translation is CASSLPSFEQFF.

The rearrangement uses TRBV27 and TRBJ1-6; D ambiguous. The V gene's germline CDR1 is MNHEY and CDR2 SMNVEV (reference sequence). The CDR3 is 17 residues long. Trimming left V 0 bases short and J 14 bases short, with 23 bases between. The CDR3 spells CASSLSFADDSSASLHF. CDR3 coding DNA: TGTGCCAGCAGTTTATCGTTTGCGGATGACTCGTCAGCGTCCCTCCACTTT.

The chain carries TRBV29-1 and TRBJ2-3; TRBD1 matches at 8 bases. Germline assignment: CDR1 SQVTM and CDR2 ANQGSEA. The length of the CDR3 is 16 residues. V was clipped by 3 bases and J by 2 bases; unmatched bases: 10. The CDR3 DNA sequence: TGCAGCGTTGAGCAGACAGGGGCTTACTACACAGATACGCAGTATTTT. Translation gives CSVEQTGAYYTDTQYF.

The chain is built from TRBV5-1 and TRBJ2-2; 9 positions agree with TRBD2. Losses at the gene ends were 7 bases for V and 6 bases for J; bases not matched to a gene: 7. Germline V gene sequence: CDR1 SGHRS, CDR2 YFSETQ. CDR3 length: 14 amino acids. The chain's CDR3 is CASGGTSFSGELFF. The CDR3 bases are TGCGCCAGCGGGGGGACTAGCTTTTCCGGGGAGCTGTTTTTT.

The chain has TRBV30 and TRBJ2-5; 7 nucleotides align to TRBD2. Germline V gene lookup returns CDR1 GTSNPN and CDR2 SVGIG (reference sequence). V was clipped by 4 bases and J by 7 bases; unmatched bases: 15. CDR3 length: 15 amino acids. CDR3 sequence (DNA): TGTGCCTGGACTCAATCTCTAGCGGTTGTGGGGACCCAGTACTTC. Protein product: CAWTQSLAVVGTQYF.